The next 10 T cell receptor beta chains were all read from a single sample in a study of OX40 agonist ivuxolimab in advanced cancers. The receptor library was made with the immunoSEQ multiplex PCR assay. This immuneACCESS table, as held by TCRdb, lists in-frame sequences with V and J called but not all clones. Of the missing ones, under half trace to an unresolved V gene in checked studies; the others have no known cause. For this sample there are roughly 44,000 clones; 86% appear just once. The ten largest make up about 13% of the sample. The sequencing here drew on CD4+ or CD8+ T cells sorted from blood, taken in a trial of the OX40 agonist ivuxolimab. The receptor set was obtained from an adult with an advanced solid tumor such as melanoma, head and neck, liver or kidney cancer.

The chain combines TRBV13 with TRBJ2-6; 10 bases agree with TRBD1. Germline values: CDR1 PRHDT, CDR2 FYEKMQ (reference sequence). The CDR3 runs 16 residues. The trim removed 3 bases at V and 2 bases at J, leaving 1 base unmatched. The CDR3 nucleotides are TGTGCCAGCAGCTTCGGGACAGGGGCTGGGGCCAACGTCCTGACTTTC. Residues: CASSFGTGAGANVLTF.

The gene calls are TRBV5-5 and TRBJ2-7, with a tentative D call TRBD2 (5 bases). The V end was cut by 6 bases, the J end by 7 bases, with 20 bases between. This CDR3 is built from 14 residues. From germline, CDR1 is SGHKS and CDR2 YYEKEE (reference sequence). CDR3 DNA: TGTGCCAGCACCCTAGGCTCGGGGTTTGGAGAGCAGTACTTC. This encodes CASTLGSGFGEQYF. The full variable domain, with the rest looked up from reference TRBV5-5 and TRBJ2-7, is DAGVTQSPTHLIKTRGQQVTLRCSPISGHKSVSWYQQVLGQGPQFIFQYYEKEERGRGNFPDRFSARQFPNYSSELNVNALLLGDSALYLCASTLGSGFGEQYFGPGTRLTVT.

Here the CDR3 reads CASSGEGADTEAFF. The CDR3 nucleotides are TGTGCCAGCAGTGGGGAGGGGGCGGACACTGAAGCTTTCTTT. This chain connects TRBV6-5 to TRBJ1-1; 7 bases align to TRBD1. Germline values: CDR1 MNHEY, CDR2 SVGAGI. Trimming removed 5 bases from V and 3 bases from J; junction bases left unmatched: 6. This CDR3 is 14 amino acids long.

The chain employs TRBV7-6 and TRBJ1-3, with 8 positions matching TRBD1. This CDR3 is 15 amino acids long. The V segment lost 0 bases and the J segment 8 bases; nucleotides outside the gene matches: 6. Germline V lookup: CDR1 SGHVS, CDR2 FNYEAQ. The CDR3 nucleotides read TGTGCCAGCAGCTTAGCGGCAGGGGGCTTTGACACCATATATTTT. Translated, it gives CASSLAAGGFDTIYF.

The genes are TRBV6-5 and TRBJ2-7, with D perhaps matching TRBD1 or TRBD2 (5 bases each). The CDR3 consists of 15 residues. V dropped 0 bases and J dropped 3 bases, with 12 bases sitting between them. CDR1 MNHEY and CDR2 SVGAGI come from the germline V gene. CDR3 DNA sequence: TGTGCCAGCAGTTACTCTCCCGGGACGGACTACGAGCAGTACTTC. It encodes CASSYSPGTDYEQYF.

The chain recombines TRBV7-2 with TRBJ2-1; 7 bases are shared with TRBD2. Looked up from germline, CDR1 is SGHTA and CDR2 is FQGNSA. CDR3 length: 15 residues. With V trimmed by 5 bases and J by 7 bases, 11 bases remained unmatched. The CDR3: CASSETSGGVNEQFF. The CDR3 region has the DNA TGTGCCAGCAGCGAAACTAGTGGGGGGGTGAATGAGCAGTTCTTC.

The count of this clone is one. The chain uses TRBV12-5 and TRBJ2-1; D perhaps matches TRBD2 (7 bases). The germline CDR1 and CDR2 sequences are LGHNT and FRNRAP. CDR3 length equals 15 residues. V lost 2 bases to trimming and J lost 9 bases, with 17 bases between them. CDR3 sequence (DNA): TGTGCTAGTGGTTTGTCGACACGGGGGGCGGTTGAGCAGTTCTTC. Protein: CASGLSTRGAVEQFF.

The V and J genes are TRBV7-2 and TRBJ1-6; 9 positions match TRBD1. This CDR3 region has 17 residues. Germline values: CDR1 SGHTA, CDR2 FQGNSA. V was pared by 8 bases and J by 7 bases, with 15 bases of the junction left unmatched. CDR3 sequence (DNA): TGTGCCAGCGCGTCCGAGGACAGGGGTTTTAGAAATTCACCCCTCCACTTT. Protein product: CASASEDRGFRNSPLHF.

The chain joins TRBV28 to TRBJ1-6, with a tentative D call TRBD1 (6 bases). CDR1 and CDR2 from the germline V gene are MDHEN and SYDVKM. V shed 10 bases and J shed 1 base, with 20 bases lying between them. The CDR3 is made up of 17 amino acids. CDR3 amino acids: CATTLSGVRSYNSPLHF. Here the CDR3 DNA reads TGTGCCACTACCCTCTCAGGGGTGAGGTCCTATAATTCACCCCTCCACTTT.

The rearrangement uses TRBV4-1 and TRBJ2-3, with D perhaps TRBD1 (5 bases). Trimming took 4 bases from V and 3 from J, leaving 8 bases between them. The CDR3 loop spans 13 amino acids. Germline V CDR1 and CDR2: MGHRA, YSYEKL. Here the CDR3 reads CASSPPGTDTQYF. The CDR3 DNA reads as TGCGCCAGCAGCCCTCCAGGGACAGATACGCAGTATTTT.